These 17 T cell receptor beta chains were all obtained from the same sample, sequenced in a study of tumor-infiltrating lymphocytes in localized non-small cell lung cancer. The data were produced by immunoSEQ multiplex PCR, yet TCRdb's version contains in-frame clones alone and is incomplete. The data hold roughly 25,000 clones, with approximately 71% observed a single time. The sample consisted of lung tumor tissue. The receptors come from a human donor with non-small cell lung cancer.

The chain carries TRBV10-2 and TRBJ1-6, with 7 bases matching TRBD1. Unmatched junction bases numbered 4, after V lost 4 bases and J lost 7 bases. The length of the CDR3 is 14 residues. The V gene's germline CDR1 is WSHSY and CDR2 SAAADI. CDR3 in amino acids: CASSATGQNSPLHF. DNA of the CDR3: TGCGCCAGCAGTGCAACGGGACAGAATTCACCCCTCCACTTT.

The sample holds one count of this clone. CDR3 in DNA: TGTGCCAGCAGCCCATACAGCCGCTCCTCTGGAAACACCATATATTTT. This gives the protein CASSPYSRSSGNTIYF. The chain joins TRBV28 to TRBJ1-3; D not resolved. The length of the CDR3 is 16 residues. Germline loops: CDR1 MDHEN, CDR2 SYDVKM. V lost 6 bases and J lost 0, with 15 bases in between.

By share, this clone ranks as medium-sized. This sequence joins TRBV18 and TRBJ1-3; 7 bases map to TRBD1. CDR1 and CDR2 (germline): KGHSH, LQKENI. The CDR3 runs 14 residues. Germline trimming cut 5 bases from V and 2 bases from J; bases unmatched to any gene: 3. CDR3 DNA sequence: TGTGCCAGCTCATACGGACAGGCTGGAAACACCATATATTTT. Amino acid sequence: CASSYGQAGNTIYF.

The chain recombines TRBV19 with TRBJ2-7; 7 nucleotides align to TRBD2. Per the germline V gene, CDR1 is LNHDA and CDR2 is SQIVND (reference sequence). Trimming cost V 2 bases and J 5 bases; bases outside gene matches: 12. This CDR3 is built from 16 residues. CDR3 DNA: TGTGCCAGTAGTATATCCCTTACGGGAGGTCGTAACGAGCAGTACTTC. Translated, it gives CASSISLTGGRNEQYF.

CDR3 nucleotides: TGTGCCAGCAGCCTAGCCACTGGCACAGATACGCAGTATTTT. It specifies CASSLATGTDTQYF. The chain joins TRBV11-2 to TRBJ2-3, with D perhaps matching TRBD2 (5 bases). Trimming cost V 5 bases and J 1 base, with 10 bases left between them. Germline loops: CDR1 SGHAT, CDR2 FQNNGV. CDR3 length: 14 amino acids.

J is TRBJ2-7 and V is TRBV5-1; D perhaps matches TRBD1 (6 bases). Germline V CDR1 and CDR2: SGHRS, YFSETQ. The CDR3 is made up of 16 amino acids. Trimming pared 2 bases from V and 1 base from J, leaving 16 bases between. The CDR3 loop reads CASSFSAGRGSYEQYF. The DNA for the CDR3 is TGCGCCAGCAGCTTTTCCGCTGGCAGGGGATCCTACGAGCAGTACTTC.

A remark on this clone: The same CDR3 arises from other DNA sequences in this sample as well. The V gene is TRBV7-2, the J gene TRBJ2-1; 9 bases match TRBD2. Germline trimming cut 4 bases from V and 2 bases from J; bases unmatched to any gene: 6. Germline CDR1 SGHTA, CDR2 FQGNSA. The CDR3 runs 16 residues. The CDR3 nucleotides read TGTGCCAGCAGCTCATCTAGCGGGGCTACCTACAATGAGCAGTTCTTC. It translates to CASSSSSGATYNEQFF.

In the case of this clone: A junction boundary mismatches the germline segment, possibly from a read error. The rearrangement uses TRBV7-8 and TRBJ2-7; D gene unclear. This CDR3 comprises 14 residues. Germline V lookup: CDR1 SGHVS, CDR2 FQNEAQ. The CDR3 protein is CASSLSSTSFEQYF. The CDR3 DNA reads TGTGCCAGCAGCTTAAGCTCTACCTCCTTCGAGCAGTACTTC.

This clone was seen a few times. The chain couples TRBV11-1 to TRBJ2-7; D might be TRBD2 (5 bases). Trimming left V 4 bases short and J 6 bases short, with 19 bases between. The CDR3 spans 15 residues. Germline CDR1 reads SGHAT; CDR2 reads FQDESV (reference sequence). CDR3 coding DNA: TGTGCCAGCAGCTCCCGCGACCGAACGGGGAGCGAGCAGTACTTC. As protein: CASSSRDRTGSEQYF.

The chain joins TRBV29-1 to TRBJ2-2; D remains ambiguous. The CDR3 spans 13 residues. From germline, CDR1 is SQVTM and CDR2 ANQGSEA. V lost 5 bases, J lost 2 bases, and 9 bases lay in between. In DNA, the CDR3 is TGCAGCGTTCAGAACAGCAACACCGGGGAGCTGTTTTTT. It yields the protein CSVQNSNTGELFF.

The rearrangement uses TRBV5-1 and TRBJ1-1, with 8 positions matching TRBD1. This CDR3 has 15 residues. CDR1 and CDR2 (germline): SGHRS, YFSETQ. The trim removed 2 bases at V and 0 bases at J, leaving 3 bases unmatched. CDR3 sequence reads: CASSLRQGLNTEAFF. The CDR3 coding sequence is TGCGCCAGCAGCTTAAGACAGGGGTTGAACACTGAAGCTTTCTTT.

The chain is built from TRBV29-1 and TRBJ1-2; D may be TRBD1 (5 bases). The CDR3 is 13 amino acids. Trimming shortened V by 3 bases and J by 6 bases, and 14 bases separated the two germline ends. Looked up from germline, CDR1 is SQVTM and CDR2 is ANQGSEA. DNA for the CDR3: TGCAGCGTTGAGTTACCAGGGAACGATGGCTACACCTTC. The encoded protein is CSVELPGNDGYTF.

This clone has a handful of counts. This sequence joins TRBV4-1 and TRBJ2-7, with 13 bases aligning to TRBD2. Germline CDR1 MGHRA, CDR2 YSYEKL. The CDR3 spans 16 residues. The ends lost 1 base at V and 6 bases at J; junction bases unmatched: 6. This chain's CDR3 is CASSQGTSGGPGEQYF. The DNA of the CDR3 is TGCGCCAGCAGCCAAGGGACTAGCGGGGGCCCTGGCGAGCAGTACTTC.

The CDR3 DNA reads as TGCGCCAGCAGCCGAGATCCGGGACAGGGTTACGAGCAGTACTTC. Its translation is CASSRDPGQGYEQYF. This rearrangement joins TRBV5-1 to TRBJ2-7; 9 bases are shared with TRBD1. The trim removed 4 bases at V and 4 bases at J, leaving 9 bases unmatched. From germline, CDR1 is SGHRS and CDR2 YFSETQ. The CDR3 length is 15 residues.

The CDR3 is CASSLTGTDTQYF. Here the CDR3 DNA reads TGCGCCAGCAGCTTGACAGGGACAGATACGCAGTATTTT. J is TRBJ2-3 and V is TRBV5-1; tentative D call: TRBD1 (6 bases). V lost 1 base and J lost 3, with 6 bases in between. The length of the CDR3 is 13 residues. The germline V gene encodes CDR1 SGHRS and CDR2 YFSETQ.

The V call is TRBV11-3, the J call TRBJ2-1, with D hard to call. The CDR3 contains 12 residues. Trimming pared 1 base from V and 9 bases from J, leaving 7 bases between. CDR1 is SGHNT, CDR2 YENEEA, per germline. CDR3 in amino acids: CASSLGFGEQFF. In DNA, the CDR3 is TGTGCCAGCAGCTTAGGGTTTGGTGAGCAGTTCTTC.

This clone is classed as medium-sized. This chain links TRBV7-9 with TRBJ2-1, with unresolved D. The V and J ends lost 2 bases and 7 bases respectively, with 9 bases between them. CDR1 and CDR2 (germline): SEHNR, FQNEAQ (reference sequence). The CDR3 length is 13 residues. The CDR3 reads CASSLSDANEQFF. CDR3 coding DNA: TGTGCCAGCAGCTTATCTGATGCGAATGAGCAGTTCTTC. Looking up the rest from reference TRBV7-9 and TRBJ2-1 gives the full variable domain: DTGVSQNPRHKITKRGQNVTFRCDPISEHNRLYWYRQTLGQGPEFLTYFQNEAQLEKSRLLSDRFSAERPKGSFSTLEIQRTEQGDSAMYLCASSLSDANEQFFGPGTRLTVL.